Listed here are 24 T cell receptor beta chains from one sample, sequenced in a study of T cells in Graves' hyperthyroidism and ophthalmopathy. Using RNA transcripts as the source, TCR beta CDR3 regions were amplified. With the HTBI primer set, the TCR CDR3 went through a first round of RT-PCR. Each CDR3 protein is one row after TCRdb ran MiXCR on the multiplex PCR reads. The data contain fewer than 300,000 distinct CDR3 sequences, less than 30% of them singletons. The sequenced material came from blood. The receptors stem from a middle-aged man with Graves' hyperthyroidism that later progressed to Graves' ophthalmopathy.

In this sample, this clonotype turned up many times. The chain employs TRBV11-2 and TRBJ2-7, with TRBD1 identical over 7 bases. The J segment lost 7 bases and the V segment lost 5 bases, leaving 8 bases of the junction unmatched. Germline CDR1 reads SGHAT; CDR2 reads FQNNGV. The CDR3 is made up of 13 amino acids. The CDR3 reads CASSQQGVGEQYF. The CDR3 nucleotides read TGTGCCAGCAGCCAGCAGGGGGTGGGAGAGCAGTACTTC.

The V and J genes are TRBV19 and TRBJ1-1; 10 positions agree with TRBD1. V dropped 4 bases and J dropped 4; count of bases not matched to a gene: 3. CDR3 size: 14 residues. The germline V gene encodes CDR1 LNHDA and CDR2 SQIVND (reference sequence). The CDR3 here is CASSTWTGGTEAFF. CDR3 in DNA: TGTGCCAGTAGTACTTGGACAGGGGGCACTGAAGCTTTCTTT.

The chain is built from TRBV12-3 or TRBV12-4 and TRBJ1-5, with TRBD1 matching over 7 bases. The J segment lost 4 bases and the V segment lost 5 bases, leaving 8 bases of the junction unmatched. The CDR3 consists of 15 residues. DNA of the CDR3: TGTGCCAGCAGTGGTTACCGGGACAGTAATCAGCCCCAGCATTTT. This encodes CASSGYRDSNQPQHF.

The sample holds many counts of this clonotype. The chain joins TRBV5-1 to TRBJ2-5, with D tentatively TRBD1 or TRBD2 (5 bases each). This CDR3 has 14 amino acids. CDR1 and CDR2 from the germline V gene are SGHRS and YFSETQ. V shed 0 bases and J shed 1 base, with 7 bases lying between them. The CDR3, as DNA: TGCGCCAGCAGCTTGGGAGGGGTCCAAGAGACCCAGTACTTC. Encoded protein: CASSLGGVQETQYF.

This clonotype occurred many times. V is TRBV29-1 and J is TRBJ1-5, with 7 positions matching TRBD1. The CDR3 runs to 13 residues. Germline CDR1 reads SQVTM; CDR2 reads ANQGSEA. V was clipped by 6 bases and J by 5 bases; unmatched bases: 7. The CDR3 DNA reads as TGCAGCGTGACTGGGGACAGATATCAGCCCCAGCATTTT. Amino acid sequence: CSVTGDRYQPQHF.

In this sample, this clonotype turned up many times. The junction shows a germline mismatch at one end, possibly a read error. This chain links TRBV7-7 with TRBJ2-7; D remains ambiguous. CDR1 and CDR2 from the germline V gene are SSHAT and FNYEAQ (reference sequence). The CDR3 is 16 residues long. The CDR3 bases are TGTGCTAGCAGCCCGGGTGGTTGGCCAACCCATTACGAGCAGTACTTC. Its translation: CASSPGGWPTHYEQYF.

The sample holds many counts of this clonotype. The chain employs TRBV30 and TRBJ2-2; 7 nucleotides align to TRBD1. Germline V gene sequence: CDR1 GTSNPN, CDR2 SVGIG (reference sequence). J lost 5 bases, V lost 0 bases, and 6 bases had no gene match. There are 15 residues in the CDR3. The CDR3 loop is CAWSVGDRVTGELFF. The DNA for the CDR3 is TGTGCCTGGAGTGTAGGGGACAGAGTAACCGGGGAGCTGTTTTTT.

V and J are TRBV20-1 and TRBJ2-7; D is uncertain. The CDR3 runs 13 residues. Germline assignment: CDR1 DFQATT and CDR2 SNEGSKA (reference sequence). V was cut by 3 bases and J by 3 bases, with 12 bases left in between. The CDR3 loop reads CSASHSESYEQYF. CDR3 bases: TGCAGTGCTAGTCACAGTGAGAGCTACGAGCAGTACTTC.

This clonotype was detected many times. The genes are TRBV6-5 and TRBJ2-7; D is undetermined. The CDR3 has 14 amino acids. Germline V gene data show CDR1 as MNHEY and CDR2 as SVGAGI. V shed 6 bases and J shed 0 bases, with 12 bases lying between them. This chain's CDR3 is CASRLAGNSYEQYF. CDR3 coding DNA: TGTGCCAGCAGGTTGGCAGGAAACTCCTACGAGCAGTACTTC.

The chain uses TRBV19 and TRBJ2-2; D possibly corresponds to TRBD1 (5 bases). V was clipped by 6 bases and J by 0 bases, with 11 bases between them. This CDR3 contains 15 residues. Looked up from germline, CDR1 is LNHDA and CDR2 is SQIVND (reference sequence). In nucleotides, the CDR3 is TGTGCCAGTAGACTGGGGCAGACGAACACCGGGGAGCTGTTTTTT. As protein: CASRLGQTNTGELFF.

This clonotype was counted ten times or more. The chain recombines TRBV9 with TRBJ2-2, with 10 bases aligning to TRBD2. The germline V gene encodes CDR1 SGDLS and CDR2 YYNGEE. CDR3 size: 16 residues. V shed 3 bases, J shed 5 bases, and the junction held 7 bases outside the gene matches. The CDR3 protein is CASSDSGRARTGELFF. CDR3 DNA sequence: TGTGCCAGCAGCGACAGCGGGAGGGCCAGAACCGGGGAGCTGTTTTTT.

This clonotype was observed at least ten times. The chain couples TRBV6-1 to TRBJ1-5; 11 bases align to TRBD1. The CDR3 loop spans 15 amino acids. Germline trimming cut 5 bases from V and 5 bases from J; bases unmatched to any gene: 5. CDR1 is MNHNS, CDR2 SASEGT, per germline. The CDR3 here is CASSRTGGVHQPQHF. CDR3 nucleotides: TGTGCCAGCAGTCGGACAGGGGGCGTACATCAGCCCCAGCATTTT.

CDR3 sequence: CASREDSYEQYF. The CDR3 DNA reads as TGTGCCAGCCGGGAGGACTCCTACGAGCAGTACTTC. The rearrangement links TRBV12-3 or TRBV12-4 to TRBJ2-7, with 7 bases that match TRBD2. The CDR3 spans 12 residues. V was clipped by 8 bases and J by 0 bases; unmatched bases: 1.

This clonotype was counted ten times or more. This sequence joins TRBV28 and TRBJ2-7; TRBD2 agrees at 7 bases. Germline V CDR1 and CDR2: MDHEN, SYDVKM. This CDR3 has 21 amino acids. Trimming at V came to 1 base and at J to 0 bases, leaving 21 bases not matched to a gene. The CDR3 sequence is CASSLFWISLAGVPPSYEQYF. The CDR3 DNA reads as TGTGCCAGCAGTTTATTTTGGATCTCCCTGGCGGGAGTTCCCCCCTCCTACGAGCAGTACTTC.

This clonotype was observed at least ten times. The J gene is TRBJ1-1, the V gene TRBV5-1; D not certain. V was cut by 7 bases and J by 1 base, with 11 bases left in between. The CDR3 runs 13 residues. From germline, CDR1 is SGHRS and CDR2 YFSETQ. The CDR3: CASFDTENTEAFF. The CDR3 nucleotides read TGCGCCAGCTTCGACACCGAGAACACTGAAGCTTTCTTT.

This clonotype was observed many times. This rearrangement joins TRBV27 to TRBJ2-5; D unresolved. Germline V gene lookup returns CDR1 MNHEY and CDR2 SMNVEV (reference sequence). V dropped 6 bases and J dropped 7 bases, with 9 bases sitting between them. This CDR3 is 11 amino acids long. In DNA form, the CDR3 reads TGTGCCAGCAGAACGAGAGGGACCCAGTACTTC. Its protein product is CASRTRGTQYF.

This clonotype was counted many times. The CDR3 coding sequence is TGTGCCAGCAGCCGGCAACTAGCGGGAGTTAAGGAGCAGTACTTC. This codes for CASSRQLAGVKEQYF. The rearrangement links TRBV3-1 to TRBJ2-7; 11 nucleotides agree with TRBD2. The CDR3 totals 15 residues. Germline assignment: CDR1 LGHDT and CDR2 YNNKEL (reference sequence). V shed 4 bases and J 7 bases; nucleotides not matched to a gene: 9.

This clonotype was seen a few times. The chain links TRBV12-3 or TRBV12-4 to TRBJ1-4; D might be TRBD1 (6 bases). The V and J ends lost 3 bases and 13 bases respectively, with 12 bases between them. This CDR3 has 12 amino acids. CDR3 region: CASSFRGFGLFF. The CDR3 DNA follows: TGTGCCAGCAGTTTCAGGGGCTTCGGACTGTTTTTT.

The CDR3 coding sequence is TGTGCCACCAGTGATTTGCACGGGACTAAGCAAGAGACCCAGTACTTC. Translation: CATSDLHGTKQETQYF. The genes are TRBV24-1 and TRBJ2-5; 7 bases align to TRBD2. The CDR3 has 16 amino acids. V gave up 0 bases and J gave up 2 bases; unmatched junction bases: 5. Germline CDR1 and CDR2: KGHDR and SFDVKD.

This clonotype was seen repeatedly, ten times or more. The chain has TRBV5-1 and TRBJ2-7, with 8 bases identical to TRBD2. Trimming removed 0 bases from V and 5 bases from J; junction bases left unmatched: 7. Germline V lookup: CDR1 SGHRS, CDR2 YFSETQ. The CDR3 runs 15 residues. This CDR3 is CASSLGGSGINEQYF. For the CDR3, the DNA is TGCGCCAGCAGCTTGGGTGGTAGCGGGATCAACGAGCAGTACTTC.

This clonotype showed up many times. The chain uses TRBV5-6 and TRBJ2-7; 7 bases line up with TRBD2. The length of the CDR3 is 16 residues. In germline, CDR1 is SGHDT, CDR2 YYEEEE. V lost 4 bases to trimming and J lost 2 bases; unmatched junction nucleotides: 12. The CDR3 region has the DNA TGTGCCAGCAGCCCAAGGTACTCTAGCGGAACCTACGAGCAGTACTTC. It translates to CASSPRYSSGTYEQYF.

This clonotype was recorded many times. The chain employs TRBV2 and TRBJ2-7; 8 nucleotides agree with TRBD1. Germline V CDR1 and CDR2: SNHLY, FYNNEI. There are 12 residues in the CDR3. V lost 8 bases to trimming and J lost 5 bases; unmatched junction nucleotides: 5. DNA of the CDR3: TGTGCCAGCGGACAGGGTAACAACGAGCAGTACTTC. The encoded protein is CASGQGNNEQYF.

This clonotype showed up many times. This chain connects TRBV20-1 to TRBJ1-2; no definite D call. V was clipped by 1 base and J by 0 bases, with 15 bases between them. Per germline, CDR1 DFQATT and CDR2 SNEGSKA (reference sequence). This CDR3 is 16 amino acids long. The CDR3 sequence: CSARVSPGESNYGYTF. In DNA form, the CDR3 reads TGCAGTGCTAGAGTCTCCCCGGGAGAGTCTAACTATGGCTACACCTTC.

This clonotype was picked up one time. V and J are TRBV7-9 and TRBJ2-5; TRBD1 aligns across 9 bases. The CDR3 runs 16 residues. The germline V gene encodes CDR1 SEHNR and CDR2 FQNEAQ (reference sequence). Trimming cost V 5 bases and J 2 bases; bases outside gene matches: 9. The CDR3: CASSETGTGKQETQYF. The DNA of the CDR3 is TGTGCCAGCAGCGAAACCGGGACAGGGAAACAAGAGACCCAGTACTTC. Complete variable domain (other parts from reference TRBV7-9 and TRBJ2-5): DTGVSQNPRHKITKRGQNVTFRCDPISEHNRLYWYRQTLGQGPEFLTYFQNEAQLEKSRLLSDRFSAERPKGSFSTLEIQRTEQGDSAMYLCASSETGTGKQETQYFGPGTRLLVL.